The present entry profiles one TCR beta chain with its context. No antigen is known for it. Base qualities were left out, and no much larger clone turns up one base away. At diagnosis, tumor, uninvolved tumor-adjacent lung and peripheral blood were collected and then preserved as a mix of FFPE and fresh-frozen material. For TCR repertoire profiling, blood samples were analyzed in the form of peripheral blood mononuclear cells. The immunoSEQ Assay was used to sequence TCR beta CDR3 regions from DNA. As for how the authors treated the data: T cell density was computed as TCR beta template counts normalized to usable DNA estimated by amplifying housekeeping genes. Using the preseqR package, richness was estimated by extrapolating to 120,000 templates for tissue samples and 400,000 templates for PBMC samples. Clonality was taken to be one minus Pielou's evenness. To identify tissue-enriched TCRs, differential abundance testing was run on productive amino-acid clonotypes with a minimum total count of 5 and an alpha of 0.1. Repertoire overlap between compartments was quantified with the Jaccard Index and Morisita Overlap Index. GLIPH clustered TCR beta CDR3s with public tetramer-defined viral CDR3s; viral motifs required at least three viral sequences plus V-gene enrichment. The table was pulled from immuneACCESS by TCRdb, which kept in-frame rearrangements only. Such tables lose some clones; where checked, under half of the loss comes from unresolved V genes, and the rest has no known cause. Clone size and V and J calls were adopted from that table, with D and trimming inferred from the DNA. Within this sample are roughly 38,000 clones, with roughly 86% of them counted one time only. The top ten constitute approximately 6.4% of the sample.

These data originate in a study of T cells in localized non-small cell lung cancer (dated by TCRdb to 2018 to 2021). Looking at the study overall: Comparing tumors with uninvolved tumor-adjacent lungs, the study looked at the T cell repertoires of hundreds of patients with early-stage NSCLC. The cohort consisted of about 240 treatment-naive NSCLC patients whose localized lung tumors had been resected. NSCLC patients had a mean age of roughly 64 years, and 129 were male and around 99 female.

Findings and caveats that apply to the study as a whole: The highest T cell clonality was observed in uninvolved tumor-adjacent lung, where clonality exceeded that of tumor, suggesting that antigenic responses were more focused in uninvolved tumor-adjacent lung. Since the design was exploratory, TCR variables were selected using unadjusted p-values with no false-discovery rate correction. Higher T cell density in blood was associated with longer overall survival, whereas higher clonality in adjacent lung was associated with shorter survival. A median of roughly 50 of the top 100 tumor clones turned up in the paired uninvolved adjacent lung, and roughly 28 of those clones also ranked among the top 100 of that same adjacent lung. Because multi-region sequencing of the tumors was not done, intratumor heterogeneity could not be ruled out.

Specimen: peripheral blood, collected before any cancer treatment. This receptor was identified in a woman aged 18-55 years with stage III lung adenocarcinoma.

CDR3 reads: CASRGGDTQYF. The sequenced DNA: TGTGCCAGCAGAGGGGGGGATACGCAGTATTTT. Recombination linked TRBV7-6 to TRBJ2-3, with the D gene possibly TRBD1 or TRBD2, each one fitting 6 bases. Inclusive of the bounding cysteine and phenylalanine, the CDR3 is 11 residues long. The DNA shown is the 33-base CDR3, in frame from base 1. V is reduced by 6 bases and J by 6 bases, leaving a spacing of 7 bases between them. CDR1 and CDR2 are drawn from the germline V gene: SGHVS, FNYEAQ.